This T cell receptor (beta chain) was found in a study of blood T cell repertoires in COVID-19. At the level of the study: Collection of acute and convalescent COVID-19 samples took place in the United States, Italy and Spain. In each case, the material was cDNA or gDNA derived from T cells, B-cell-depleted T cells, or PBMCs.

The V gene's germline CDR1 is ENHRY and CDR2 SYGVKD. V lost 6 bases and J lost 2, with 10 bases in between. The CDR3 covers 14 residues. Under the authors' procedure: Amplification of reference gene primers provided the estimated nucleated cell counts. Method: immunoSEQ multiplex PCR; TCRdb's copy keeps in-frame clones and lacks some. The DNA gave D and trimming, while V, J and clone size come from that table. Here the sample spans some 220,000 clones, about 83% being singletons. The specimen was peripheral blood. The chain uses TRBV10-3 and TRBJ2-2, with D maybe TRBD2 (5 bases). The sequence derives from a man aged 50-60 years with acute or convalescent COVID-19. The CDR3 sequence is CAIRAEINTGELFF. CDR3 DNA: TGTGCCATCAGAGCGGAGATCAACACCGGGGAGCTGTTTTTT.